Below, 13 T cell receptor beta chains from the same sample are listed, as sequenced in a study of metastatic and nonmetastatic thyroid tumors. Patients underwent thyroid surgery, and none had received any treatment before it. TCRdb re-analyzed the PCR reads using MiXCR. The sample lists tens of thousands of clones, approximately 20% occurring once. Sequencing was performed on blood. All receptors come from a female donor with papillary thyroid cancer or a benign thyroid nodule (not recorded which). Some clones in this sample may be carry-over from other donors' samples.

This clone is medium-sized in the sample. The rearrangement uses TRBV12-3 or TRBV12-4 and TRBJ1-5, with D perhaps TRBD1 (5 bases). This CDR3 contains 13 residues. Trimming took 1 base from V and 9 from J, leaving 10 bases between them. The CDR3: CASSLGGIRPQHF. CDR3 coding DNA: TGTGCCAGCAGTTTAGGGGGGATCAGGCCCCAGCATTTT.

A remark on this clone: Because the CDR3 is missing its conserved closing phenylalanine or tryptophan, this is likely a read error. This rearrangement joins TRBV6-9 to TRBJ2-3; D is tentatively TRBD1 or TRBD2 (6 bases each). The CDR3 is 16 amino acids. Germline V gene lookup returns CDR1 MNHGY and CDR2 SVAAGI. Trimming left V 2 bases short and J 5 bases short, with 17 bases between. The CDR3 DNA reads as TGTGCCAGCAGTTATGTCCGACGAGAGGGGGGAGATACGCAGTATATT. Protein product: CASSYVRREGGDTQYI.

This clone was counted many times. This sequence joins TRBV20-1 and TRBJ1-1, with a weak D call TRBD1 (5 bases). Germline assignment: CDR1 DFQATT and CDR2 SNEGSKA (reference sequence). V lost 5 bases, J lost 1 base, and 17 bases lay in between. This CDR3 contains 15 residues. The CDR3 reads CSAQGARQGNTEAFF. The CDR3, as DNA: TGCAGTGCTCAGGGTGCCCGGCAGGGGAACACTGAAGCTTTCTTT.

This clone showed up many times. The chain combines TRBV15 with TRBJ2-3, with 8 bases aligning to TRBD1. The CDR3 contains 16 residues. Germline values: CDR1 LNHNV, CDR2 YYDKDF (reference sequence). Unmatched junction bases numbered 6, after V lost 1 base and J lost 3 bases. CDR3 bases: TGTGCCACCAGCAGAGTCGGCAGGGGGCGTACAGATACGCAGTATTTT. This encodes CATSRVGRGRTDTQYF.

This clone was counted many times. The chain joins TRBV10-2 to TRBJ1-6; 12 bases are shared with TRBD1. Germline CDR1 and CDR2: WSHSY and SAAADI. The CDR3 length is 20 residues. Germline trimming cut 6 bases from V and 5 bases from J; bases unmatched to any gene: 17. CDR3 loop: CASSELTGTGGAGDNSPLHF. The CDR3 coding sequence is TGCGCCAGCAGCGAACTGACCGGGACAGGGGGCGCCGGGGATAATTCACCCCTCCACTTT.

At least ten counts were recorded for this clone. The gene calls are TRBV4-3 and TRBJ1-3; weak D call: TRBD1 (6 bases). The CDR3 runs 17 residues. The germline V gene has CDR1 LGHNA and CDR2 YSLEER. V lost 0 bases and J 6 bases, leaving 18 bases between the germline ends. This chain's CDR3 is CASSQELMGAQINTIYF. The DNA of the CDR3 is TGCGCCAGCAGCCAAGAATTAATGGGGGCGCAGATAAACACCATATATTTT.

This clone was counted at least ten times. The chain couples TRBV5-1 to TRBJ1-4; D unresolved. The germline CDR1 and CDR2 sequences are SGHRS and YFSETQ. The CDR3 spans 14 residues. Trimming took off 4 bases at V and 0 bases at J, with 7 bases between the two ends. The CDR3 protein is CASSHDSTNEKLFF. Here the CDR3 DNA reads TGCGCCAGCAGCCATGATTCAACTAATGAAAAACTGTTTTTT.

This clone was detected ten times or more. V usage is TRBV20-1 and J usage is TRBJ2-5; 9 nucleotides match TRBD2. Trimming at V came to 1 base and at J to 2 bases, leaving 5 bases not matched to a gene. The germline CDR1 and CDR2 sequences are DFQATT and SNEGSKA (reference sequence). This CDR3 spans 15 amino acids. This CDR3 reads CSARAASGIQETQYF. The CDR3 nucleotides read TGCAGTGCTAGAGCTGCTAGCGGGATTCAAGAGACCCAGTACTTC.

This clone ranks as medium-sized (0.01 to 0.1%). The chain employs TRBV28 and TRBJ2-5, with a possible D match to TRBD1 (5 bases). The CDR3 sequence is 14 residues long. CDR1 MDHEN and CDR2 SYDVKM come from the germline V gene. Trimming removed 3 bases from V and 0 bases from J, with 8 bases in between. The CDR3 here is CASSFSGNQETQYF. Written as DNA, the CDR3 is TGTGCCAGCAGTTTCTCAGGGAACCAAGAGACCCAGTACTTC.

This clone was found many times. A read error is possible here, since a much larger clone lies one base away. The chain links TRBV18 to TRBJ2-7, with 8 bases that match TRBD1. The CDR3 extends over 13 amino acids. Unmatched junction bases numbered 4, after V lost 3 bases and J lost 6 bases. Germline loops: CDR1 KGHSH, CDR2 LQKENI. CDR3 sequence: CASSPRDRGEQYF. The CDR3 nucleotides are TGTGCCAGCTCACCCAGAGACAGGGGCGAGCAGTACTTC.

This clone was seen repeatedly, ten times or more. The V and J genes are TRBV10-3 and TRBJ1-2; possibly TRBD1 for D (5 bases). Trimming removed 11 bases from V and 4 bases from J, with 17 bases in between. This CDR3 spans 13 amino acids. Per germline, CDR1 ENHRY and CDR2 SYGVKD. CDR3 DNA: TGTGCCCTTGGGCAGGGCGAATTCTATGGCTACACCTTC. Protein product: CALGQGEFYGYTF.

The table lists this clone with many counts. The rearrangement joins TRBV6-1 to TRBJ1-1, with 7 bases identical to TRBD1. Losses at the gene ends were 5 bases for V and 0 bases for J; bases not matched to a gene: 12. This CDR3 has 17 amino acids. Germline assignment: CDR1 MNHNS and CDR2 SASEGT. CDR3 amino acids: CASSIQQGRLMNTEAFF. CDR3 bases: TGTGCCAGCAGTATTCAACAGGGGCGACTCATGAACACTGAAGCTTTCTTT.

This clone was recorded many times. The chain uses TRBV19 and TRBJ2-5; D might be TRBD2 (5 bases). V was pared by 5 bases and J by 4 bases, with 8 bases between. CDR3 length: 12 amino acids. CDR1 is LNHDA, CDR2 SQIVND, per germline (reference sequence). Here the CDR3 reads CASSDRGETQYF. The CDR3 DNA reads as TGTGCCAGTAGTGACCGGGGAGAGACCCAGTACTTC.